The subject of this entry is one T cell receptor beta chain. What it binds is unknown. The junction does not match germline at one end; this may be a read error. The data were taken from a study of T cells in Graves' hyperthyroidism and ophthalmopathy. This CDR3 is built from 15 residues. Germline CDR1 is SGHNT and CDR2 is YYREEE (reference sequence). Graves' hyperthyroidism without ophthalmopathy progression within 18 months was termed stable. Investigators excluded patients with uncontrolled infection, other autoimmune disease, pregnancy or lactation. Source material for PBMCs was less than 12 ml fresh peripheral blood. Amplified TCR beta CDR3 regions came from RNA transcripts. An initial round of RT-PCR targeting the TCR CDR3 relied on the HTBI primer set. TCRdb ran MiXCR on the multiplex PCR reads and lists one entry per CDR3 protein. In the table there are some 500,000 distinct CDR3 sequences, approximately 14% of which are singletons.

The study, taken as a whole, reports: Appearing also in blood were most of the thyroid clonotypes expanded above 0.001.

The sequenced sample was blood. The TCR sequence derives from a woman in her late teens or twenties with Graves' hyperthyroidism. The V and J genes are TRBV5-4 and TRBJ2-2; possible D gene TRBD2, 6 bases. The CDR3, as DNA: TGTGCCAGCAGCTTGGGGACGGACCACACCGGGGGGCTGTTTTTT. Translation gives CASSLGTDHTGGLFF.